This passage covers 2 T cell receptor beta chains from one sample sequenced in a study of early T cells in non-severe SARS-CoV-2 infection. TCRdb re-analysed the 5' RACE reads in MiXCR, keeping a single row per CDR3 protein. Of around 30,000 distinct CDR3 sequences in the sample, approximately 5.3% were seen once. Source material: whole blood. The source is an adult who was a healthcare worker with PCR-confirmed SARS-CoV-2 infection or an uninfected control (not recorded which).

This clonotype was found many times. V and J are TRBV7-9 and TRBJ2-5; D unresolved. Germline-derived CDR1 and CDR2 are SEHNR and FQNEAQ (reference sequence). This CDR3 spans 13 amino acids. V was clipped by 5 bases and J by 2 bases, with 9 bases between them. The CDR3 here is CASSTPLQETQYF. CDR3 sequence (DNA): TGTGCCAGCAGCACCCCCCTTCAAGAGACCCAGTACTTC. Full variable domain (remainder filled in from reference TRBV7-9 and TRBJ2-5): DTGVSQNPRHKITKRGQNVTFRCDPISEHNRLYWYRQTLGQGPEFLTYFQNEAQLEKSRLLSDRFSAERPKGSFSTLEIQRTEQGDSAMYLCASSTPLQETQYFGPGTRLLVL.

This clonotype was counted many times. The chain recombines TRBV19 with TRBJ1-1; 7 nucleotides line up with TRBD1. V was pared by 7 bases and J by 0 bases, with 8 bases of the junction left unmatched. The germline gives CDR1 LNHDA, CDR2 SQIVND (reference sequence). The CDR3 consists of 15 residues. CDR3 sequence reads: CASKRTGLMNTEAFF. The CDR3 DNA is TGTGCCAGTAAACGGACAGGACTCATGAACACTGAAGCTTTCTTT.